Each of the 28 T cell receptor beta chains below was sequenced from the same sample in a study of control samples from healthy donors and cancer patients. This table comes from immunoSEQ multiplex PCR, and its TCRdb copy is limited to in-frame clones, with some not included. The data contain 150,000 or so clones, roughly 93% of them seen just once; the ten biggest clones take up almost 6%. Sequencing input: blood. These TCRs come from a man between 18 and 29 years old in good health.

The V gene is TRBV4-1, the J gene TRBJ1-2, with D possibly matching TRBD1 (5 bases). Trimming shortened V by 1 base and J by 7 bases, and 22 bases separated the two germline ends. Germline lookup yields CDR1 MGHRA and CDR2 YSYEKL. The CDR3 contains 17 residues. CDR3 protein: CASSQVRGSPSTAGYTF. In DNA form, the CDR3 reads TGCGCCAGCAGCCAAGTACGGGGGAGCCCCTCAACAGCTGGCTACACCTTC.

This clone was recorded only once. The chain joins TRBV6-5 to TRBJ2-3; D might be TRBD1 (6 bases). Per the germline V gene, CDR1 is MNHEY and CDR2 is SVGAGI. The V end lost 5 bases, the J end lost 3 bases, and 15 bases lay between the germline ends. The CDR3 has 15 amino acids. The DNA for the CDR3 is TGTGCCAGCAGTCACGAGACAGGACCAACAGATACGCAGTATTTT. Encoded protein: CASSHETGPTDTQYF.

The chain uses TRBV18 and TRBJ2-2, with D tentatively TRBD2 (5 bases). The CDR3 is 15 amino acids. Trimming pared 4 bases from V and 4 bases from J, leaving 13 bases between. Germline CDR1 reads KGHSH; CDR2 reads LQKENI. CDR3 nucleotides: TGTGCCAGCTCACGTAGGAGGATTGCCACCGGGGAGCTGTTTTTT. Amino acid sequence: CASSRRRIATGELFF.

This clone has a single count. The chain joins TRBV5-4 to TRBJ1-6; D might be TRBD1 (5 bases). This CDR3 region has 17 residues. Germline assignment: CDR1 SGHNT and CDR2 YYREEE (reference sequence). Trimming cost V 4 bases and J 10 bases, with 24 bases left between them. CDR3 in DNA: TGTGCCAGCAGCCATATTGGGCAGGGTCCGATCACCTCACCCCTCCACTTT. Its translation: CASSHIGQGPITSPLHF.

This clone was seen once. This rearrangement joins TRBV6-1 to TRBJ1-3; D is perhaps TRBD1 (6 bases). Trimming removed 4 bases at V and 0 bases at J, with 16 bases between. Germline CDR1 MNHNS, CDR2 SASEGT. The CDR3 covers 17 residues. The CDR3 region has the DNA TGTGCCAGCAGTGGGGGGGGGCGGGCCCCCTCTGGAAACACCATATATTTT. Translating gives CASSGGGRAPSGNTIYF.

In this sample, this clone turned up once. The gene calls are TRBV6-5 and TRBJ1-1, with TRBD1 as a possible D gene (5 bases). The V end lost 6 bases, the J end lost 5 bases, and 19 bases lay between the germline ends. Germline V gene sequence: CDR1 MNHEY, CDR2 SVGAGI. The CDR3 totals 15 residues. CDR3 loop: CASRTRMTETTEAFF. In DNA, the CDR3 is TGTGCCAGCAGGACACGTATGACAGAAACTACTGAAGCTTTCTTT.

This chain joins TRBV29-1 and TRBJ2-1; the match to TRBD2 covers 7 bases. This CDR3 region has 16 residues. Germline CDR1 reads SQVTM; CDR2 reads ANQGSEA. Trimming removed 3 bases from V and 3 bases from J; junction bases left unmatched: 11. The CDR3 protein is CSVELGGGRFYNEQFF. CDR3 DNA sequence: TGCAGCGTTGAGTTGGGCGGGGGACGATTCTACAATGAGCAGTTCTTC.

CDR3 coding DNA: TGTGCCAGCATTCTATCGGGGACACTTAACTATGGCTACACCTTC. Amino acid sequence: CASILSGTLNYGYTF. The V gene is TRBV2, the J gene TRBJ1-2; D might be TRBD1 (6 bases). This CDR3 is 15 amino acids long. Germline V CDR1 and CDR2: SNHLY, FYNNEI. The ends were cut back, 7 bases at V and 1 base at J, with 16 bases in the middle.

The chain joins TRBV3-1 (or the pseudogene TRBV3-2) to TRBJ1-6; weak D call: TRBD1 (5 bases). Trimming left V 2 bases short and J 10 bases short, with 18 bases between. The CDR3 length is 16 residues. Looked up from germline, CDR1 is LGHDT and CDR2 is YNNKEL (reference sequence). CDR3 DNA: TGTGCCAGCAGCCAATGGAACAGGCGGATAGAATCACCCCTCCACTTT. Its protein product is CASSQWNRRIESPLHF.

In its sample, this clone was seen once. The chain is built from TRBV5-1 and TRBJ2-7, with D maybe TRBD1 (5 bases). CDR3 size: 13 residues. The germline V gene encodes CDR1 SGHRS and CDR2 YFSETQ. Trimming shortened V by 2 bases and J by 3 bases, and 9 bases separated the two germline ends. This CDR3 is CASSLDRYYEQYF. The CDR3 nucleotides read TGCGCCAGCAGCTTAGACAGATACTACGAGCAGTACTTC.

This CDR3 is CASSYSTTADGYTF. CDR3 nucleotide sequence: TGTGCCAGCAGTTACTCGACGACAGCAGATGGCTACACCTTC. The chain recombines TRBV6-6 with TRBJ1-2; tentatively, D is TRBD1 (5 bases). The V end was cut by 0 bases, the J end by 6 bases, with 11 bases between. Looked up from germline, CDR1 is MNHNY and CDR2 is SVGAGI (reference sequence). The CDR3 covers 14 residues.

This chain connects TRBV9 to TRBJ2-4; D may be TRBD2 (6 bases). The V end was cut by 0 bases, the J end by 7 bases, with 11 bases between. Germline assignment: CDR1 SGDLS and CDR2 YYNGEE. This CDR3 region has 14 residues. Here the CDR3 DNA reads TGTGCCAGCAGCGTAGGTGGGGGGAGGAACATTCAGTACTTC. Residues: CASSVGGGRNIQYF. Supplemented by reference TRBV9 and TRBJ2-4, the full variable domain reads DSGVTQTPKHLITATGQRVTLRCSPRSGDLSVYWYQQSLDQGLQFLIQYYNGEERAKGNILERFSAQQFPDLHSELNLSSLELGDSALYFCASSVGGGRNIQYFGAGTRLSVL.

With regard to this clone: Other DNA sequences in the sample encode the same CDR3. The chain has TRBV27 and TRBJ2-7, with 7 bases fitting TRBD2. Trimming removed 2 bases from V and 2 bases from J; junction bases left unmatched: 3. The CDR3 loop spans 14 amino acids. The germline CDR1 and CDR2 sequences are MNHEY and SMNVEV (reference sequence). In DNA form, the CDR3 reads TGTGCCAGCAGTTTAGGGCGGGAGACCTACGAGCAGTACTTC. It is translated as CASSLGRETYEQYF.

CDR3 DNA sequence: TGTGCCAGCAAGCCCTTCCTCGCAGGGGAAAATTCACCCCTCCACTTT. It encodes CASKPFLAGENSPLHF. The J gene is TRBJ1-6, the V gene TRBV5-5, with a tentative D call TRBD1 (6 bases). The length of the CDR3 is 16 residues. V lost 6 bases and J lost 7, with 20 bases in between. CDR1 is SGHKS and CDR2 is YYEKEE in the germline V gene (reference sequence).

The genes are TRBV14 and TRBJ2-2, with D unresolved. The CDR3 loop spans 13 amino acids. V gave up 1 base and J gave up 5 bases, with 5 bases separating them. Germline CDR1 and CDR2: SGHDN and FVKESK. The DNA of the CDR3 is TGTGCCAGCAGCCAAGGTCGGACCGGGGAGCTGTTTTTT. It encodes CASSQGRTGELFF.

The chain has TRBV19 and TRBJ2-7; D gene unclear. The CDR3 sequence is 12 residues long. Per germline, CDR1 LNHDA and CDR2 SQIVND (reference sequence). With 5 bases removed from V and 6 bases from J, the gap between germline ends came to 11 bases. As DNA, the CDR3 is TGTGCCAGTAGTGATGGCAGGAGCGAGCAGTACTTC. This encodes CASSDGRSEQYF.

The J gene is TRBJ2-7, the V gene TRBV11-2; 8 bases line up with TRBD1. The CDR3 is made up of 12 amino acids. V lost 6 bases, J lost 3 bases, and 1 base stayed unmatched. From germline, CDR1 is SGHAT and CDR2 FQNNGV. The CDR3 DNA sequence: TGTGCCAGCAGACAGGGGGTCTACGAGCAGTACTTC. Its protein is CASRQGVYEQYF. Looking up the rest from reference TRBV11-2 and TRBJ2-7 gives the full variable domain: EAGVAQSPRYKIIEKRQSVAFWCNPISGHATLYWYQQILGQGPKLLIQFQNNGVVDDSQLPKDRFSAERLKGVDSTLKIQPAKLEDSAVYLCASRQGVYEQYFGPGTRLTVT.

This chain joins TRBV19 and TRBJ1-2; no reliable D call. CDR3 length: 14 amino acids. In germline, CDR1 is LNHDA, CDR2 SQIVND (reference sequence). Trimming shortened V by 1 base and J by 8 bases, and 14 bases separated the two germline ends. The CDR3 region is CASSIVPGSVGYTF. The CDR3 DNA reads as TGTGCCAGTAGTATAGTACCGGGTTCAGTCGGCTACACCTTC.

This chain connects TRBV19 to TRBJ2-7, with 10 positions matching TRBD1. Germline CDR1 and CDR2: LNHDA and SQIVND (reference sequence). V lost 3 bases to trimming and J lost 3 bases; unmatched junction nucleotides: 5. The CDR3 runs 15 residues. CDR3 region: CASSIGTGAVYEQYF. Here the CDR3 DNA reads TGTGCCAGTAGTATTGGGACAGGGGCAGTCTACGAGCAGTACTTC.

This clone was found a few times. The genes are TRBV29-1 and TRBJ1-1; D is unclear. The V and J ends lost 6 bases and 4 bases respectively, with 12 bases between them. The germline V gene encodes CDR1 SQVTM and CDR2 ANQGSEA. CDR3 length equals 12 residues. The CDR3 nucleotides read TGCAGCGTGCTCCTTAAGAGCACTGAAGCTTTCTTT. It specifies CSVLLKSTEAFF.

The chain employs TRBV3-1 (or the pseudogene TRBV3-2) and TRBJ2-1, with 9 nucleotides matching TRBD2. The CDR3 totals 17 residues. Germline values: CDR1 LGHDT, CDR2 YNNKEL (reference sequence). Trimming cost V 4 bases and J 3 bases; bases outside gene matches: 10. The CDR3 protein is CASSLHPGLALYNEQFF. CDR3 in DNA: TGTGCCAGCAGCCTTCACCCGGGACTAGCTCTCTACAATGAGCAGTTCTTC.

V is TRBV2 and J is TRBJ1-1; weak D call: TRBD1 (5 bases). This CDR3 is 12 amino acids long. V lost 4 bases, J lost 14 bases, and 17 bases lay in between. Germline V gene lookup returns CDR1 SNHLY and CDR2 FYNNEI. The CDR3 sequence is CASSARGGGTFF. The CDR3 region has the DNA TGTGCCAGCAGTGCCCGGGGCGGGGGGACCTTCTTT. Variable domain in full (rest from reference TRBV2 and TRBJ1-1): EPEVTQTPSHQVTQMGQEVILRCVPISNHLYFYWYRQILGQKVEFLVSFYNNEISEKSEIFDDQFSVERPDGSNFTLKIRSTKLEDSAMYFCASSARGGGTFFGQGTRLTVV.

The rearrangement joins TRBV6-5 to TRBJ2-7; D call uncertain. Germline V CDR1 and CDR2: MNHEY, SVGAGI. The CDR3 consists of 13 residues. The V end lost 6 bases, the J end lost 2 bases, and 11 bases lay between the germline ends. CDR3 bases: TGTGCCAGCAGCTTCATGGGCACCTACGAGCAGTACTTC. Its translation: CASSFMGTYEQYF.

The chain employs TRBV13 and TRBJ1-1; D is ambiguous. Trimming took off 3 bases at V and 0 bases at J, with 11 bases between the two ends. The CDR3 consists of 15 residues. Germline V gene sequence: CDR1 PRHDT, CDR2 FYEKMQ (reference sequence). CDR3 coding DNA: TGTGCCAGCAGCTTGGGAGACGGAGTGAACACTGAAGCTTTCTTT. It codes for CASSLGDGVNTEAFF.

Details on this clone: Other DNA sequences in this specimen translate into the identical CDR3. This sequence joins TRBV27 and TRBJ1-5; TRBD1 is a possible D gene (5 bases). Germline V gene lookup returns CDR1 MNHEY and CDR2 SMNVEV (reference sequence). Trimming shortened V by 3 bases and J by 4 bases, and 10 bases separated the two germline ends. CDR3 length: 14 amino acids. CDR3 loop: CASSFRGGNQPQHF. In nucleotides, the CDR3 is TGTGCCAGCAGTTTCCGCGGGGGGAATCAGCCCCAGCATTTT.

This clone was detected a few times. The rearrangement uses TRBV5-1 and TRBJ2-7; the D is unclear. CDR3 length: 13 amino acids. Germline V gene sequence: CDR1 SGHRS, CDR2 YFSETQ. The ends were cut back, 0 bases at V and 2 bases at J, with 6 bases in the middle. The CDR3 region is CASSLVAAYEQYF. In DNA, the CDR3 is TGCGCCAGCAGCTTGGTGGCAGCCTACGAGCAGTACTTC.

This rearrangement joins TRBV7-9 to TRBJ1-3, with D hard to call. This CDR3 spans 13 amino acids. Trimming took off 5 bases at V and 2 bases at J, with 7 bases between the two ends. Germline lookup yields CDR1 SEHNR and CDR2 FQNEAQ (reference sequence). CDR3 DNA: TGTGCCAGCAGCCCGGGGACTGGAAACACCATATATTTT. Amino acid sequence: CASSPGTGNTIYF.

V gene TRBV6-2 or TRBV6-3 combines with J gene TRBJ2-7; tentatively, D is TRBD2 (5 bases). V lost 2 bases to trimming and J lost 3 bases, with 5 bases between them. Germline CDR1 and CDR2: MNHEY and SVGEGT. The length of the CDR3 is 12 residues. The CDR3 sequence: CASSYTSYEQYF. Written as DNA, the CDR3 is TGTGCCAGCAGTTACACTAGCTACGAGCAGTACTTC.